The text below deals with one T cell receptor beta chain. In this sample, this clonotype turned up many times. The specificity of this receptor is unknown. Per-nucleotide qualities are absent, and no much larger clonotype sits a single base away. Libraries were built with multiplex PCR. Sequencing relied on an Illumina HiSeq 4000. To build TCR beta libraries, CDR3 regions were amplified by Arm-PCR using iRepertoire HTBI primers. Before sequencing, the PCR products went through gel purification. Per the authors' processing: Across samples, 55 to 80 TRBV and 14 TRBJ segments were identified and used for gene usage analysis of CDR3 amino acid clonotypes. COPE and FqMerger were used to merge filtered high-quality paired reads into contigs. Contigs were aligned with BLAST to IMGT TRBV, TRBD and TRBJ reference genes, and CDR3 was defined per IMGT. Any clonotype with a frequency above 0.1% was classified as a highly expanded clone. Shannon entropy served as the measure of repertoire diversity, while the Gini coefficient captured V-J evenness. Clonotypes shared by more than one individual were considered public. TCRdb reran the public reads through fastp at Q25 and MiXCR, keeping productive beta chains. Rows with a matching CDR3 protein are joined into one entry that keeps the most common DNA and genes. The V and J calls reflect TCRdb's pipeline rather than the authors' work. This sample lists about 400,000 distinct CDR3 sequences; roughly 16% were detected once. The ten largest clones add up to 20% to 25% of the sample.

The time point label here, explained by the study, means: newly diagnosed GD, antithyroid drugs for less than 3 months. For both TCR sequencing and RNA sequencing, RNA was extracted from PBMCs using TRIzol. The diagnosis of Graves' disease followed American Thyroid Association guidelines. Patients for the study were recruited at an endocrinology department in Xi'an, China. Each patient gave approximately 9 milliliters of peripheral blood, collected in an EDTA anticoagulant tube. Ficoll Paque Plus density gradient separation was used to isolate PBMCs, and no further T cell sorting was done. An Agilent 2100 Bioanalyzer and agarose gel were used to assess RNA quality, and a NanoDrop 2000 was used to measure RNA concentration. The source of the sample is a study of regulatory T cells in long-lasting Graves disease (dated by TCRdb to about 2021). Context from the whole study: In the newly diagnosed Graves' disease group, patients had been taking antithyroid drugs for less than 3 months. A total of roughly 35 samples underwent TCR sequencing: around 13 from persistent and about 20 from newly diagnosed Graves' disease patients. Persistent Graves' disease patients were compared with newly diagnosed Graves' disease patients by peripheral blood TCR sequencing and RNA sequencing. The study was registered as a clinical trial and conducted in China. The investigation overall reported the following: Persistent Graves' disease patients showed lower TCR Shannon entropy and fewer highly expanded clones than newly diagnosed patients, suggesting clonal expansion. Persistent patients shared more public clonotypes among themselves (under 3,000) than newly diagnosed patients did (about 970). Persistent disease showed preferential use of TRBV28, TRBJ1-2 and TRBJ2-5, whereas newly diagnosed disease favored TRBV20-1 and TRBJ2-1. The small sample size was acknowledged by the authors as a limitation that may reduce accuracy. Peripheral blood alone was examined, since thyroid tissue, which constituted the primary lesion, could not be accessed. Sequencing and analysis were restricted to the TCR beta chain.

Per the germline V gene, SGHTA is the CDR1 and FQGTGA is the CDR2. Ends trimmed: V by 5 bases, J by 6 bases; bases unmatched to a gene: 9. Reading from cysteine to phenylalanine, the CDR3 counts 15 amino acids. Only CDR3 DNA is held: 45 bases, read in frame from base 1. These data were likewise used in another study, on T cells in Graves' hyperthyroidism and ophthalmopathy. Taken from the second paper: Stable Graves' hyperthyroidism was defined as no progression to ophthalmopathy during 18 months of follow-up. Hyperthyroidism patients were newly diagnosed, had a disease duration of under 2 months, and were aged 18 to 65 years. Any patient with an uncontrolled infection, another autoimmune disease, pregnancy or lactation was excluded. Diagnoses were established on the basis of clinical symptoms, serum thyroxine and TRAb, thyroid ultrasound, and orbital computed tomography. The TCR CDR3 was subjected to a first round of RT-PCR using the HTBI primer set and the Qiagen OneStep RT-PCR kit. Most expanded thyroid clonotypes (frequency above 0.001) were also detected in blood, suggesting blood repertoires may reflect thyroid immune responses. In cross-validation, a model built on a 13 V-J signature told ophthalmopathy apart from stable hyperthyroidism with under 90% sensitivity and about 81% specificity, and in testing the same model reached 80%/75%. In validation, progression to ophthalmopathy was predicted by the model with 70.59% sensitivity and under 85% specificity, a median of roughly 6.4 months before onset. To identify TCR V-J signatures that set the groups apart, the researchers used a discovery cohort of 100 or so patients, made up of 43 with Graves' ophthalmopathy and some 55 with stable Graves' hyperthyroidism. An independent validation cohort of about 19 hyperthyroidism patients and more than 15 patients who later progressed to ophthalmopathy tested prospective prediction of ophthalmopathy. The approximately 98 discovery patients were randomly divided into training and test sets at a 7:3 ratio. In roughly six Graves' hyperthyroidism patients, the study also compared T-cell repertoires from thyroid tissue with T-cell repertoires from blood. Once sampling was done, hyperthyroidism patients were given methimazole at a starting dose of 30 mg daily, whereas ophthalmopathy patients were given high-dose intravenous methylprednisolone. A second multiplex PCR round built the libraries, followed by size selection and purification. The libraries were sequenced on an Illumina HiSeq2000 using paired-end 100 bp reads. SOAPnuke was used to process the raw data, throwing out any read that contained adapters or uncalled bases, had a mean Phred below 15, or lacked an exact constant-primer or identifier match. High-quality paired reads were merged with COPE v1.2.5, and unique nucleotide sequences were defined as clonotypes. Clonotypes were aligned to IMGT TRBV, TRBD and TRBJ reference segments using MiTCR v1.1. Only V-J combinations with frequency above 0.0001, covering 99.2% of repertoires, were analysed. A TCS score was defined as the ratio between F50 (clonal expansion) and ExV (chaos), using BLOSUM62-based TCRdist between CDR3 peptides within each V-J. Welch's t-statistics and random forest reduced 514 V-J features to around 14, which were used in a naive Bayes classifier (R e1071). Sample size was not statistically predetermined, and blinding of investigators to group allocation was not performed. The paper reports TCR Vbeta CDR3 sequencing of approximately 130 peripheral blood samples: 43 ophthalmopathy, under 80 hyperthyroidism and around 17 progressor patients.

The receptor chain draws on TRBV7-3 and TRBJ2-1; TRBD2 aligns with 8 central bases. This receptor was obtained from a woman in her late teens or twenties with Graves disease. Donor details come from another sample of the same person, matched by shared clones. The starting material was peripheral blood mononuclear cells (PBMCs), obtained at new diagnosis, from a patient treated with antithyroid drugs. CDR3 reads: CASSESGSGSNEQFF. The DNA reads TGTGCCAGCAGCGAAAGCGGGAGCGGGAGCAATGAGCAGTTCTTC.